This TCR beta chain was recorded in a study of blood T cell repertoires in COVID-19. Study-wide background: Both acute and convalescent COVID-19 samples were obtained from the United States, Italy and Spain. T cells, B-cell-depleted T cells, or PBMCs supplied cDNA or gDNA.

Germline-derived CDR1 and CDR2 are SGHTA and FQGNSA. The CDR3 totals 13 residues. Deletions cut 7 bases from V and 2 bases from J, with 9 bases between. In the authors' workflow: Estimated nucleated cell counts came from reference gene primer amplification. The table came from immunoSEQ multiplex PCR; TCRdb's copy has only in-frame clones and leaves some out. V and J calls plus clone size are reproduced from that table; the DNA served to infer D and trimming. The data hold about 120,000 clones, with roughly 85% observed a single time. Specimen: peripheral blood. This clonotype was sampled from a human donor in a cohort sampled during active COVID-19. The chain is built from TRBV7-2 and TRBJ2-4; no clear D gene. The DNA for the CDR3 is TGTGCCAGCACCACACAGCCCAAAAACATTCAGTACTTC. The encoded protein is CASTTQPKNIQYF.